Sequencing of this T cell receptor beta chain was carried out in a study of beta chain features in type 1 diabetes. Study results and limitations: Relative to healthy donors, patients appeared to have naive, central memory and Treg TCRB repertoires that were more similar. Shorter TCRB CDR3s, moderately but significantly so, were found in Type 1 diabetes patients in all four CD4+ subsets.

Staining for CD45RO/CCR7/CD25/CD127/CD95/CD27 allowed sorting of CD4+ naive, central memory, regulatory and stem cell-like memory cells. To note about this clone: The antigen is undetermined.

cDNA synthesis used the whole RNA isolate, giving expressed TCRB sequences. There were 3 million to 4 million reads on average in the naive, central memory and regulatory T cell samples. Some clones are missing from TCRdb's copy, which holds only in-frame ones; the method was immunoSEQ multiplex PCR. The sample lists approximately 44,000 clones; 65% to 70% were seen once. CDR1 is SGHRS and CDR2 is YFSETQ in the germline V gene. Trimming removed 4 bases from V and 3 bases from J; junction bases left unmatched: 5. The CDR3 sequence is 16 residues long. The TCR originated in a woman between 18 and 29 years old with type 1 diabetes. The chain joins TRBV5-1 to TRBJ2-2, with 11 nucleotides matching TRBD1. The sequenced sample was Tregs from blood. The CDR3 nucleotides are TGCGCCAGCAGCCCCTTGGGACAGGGGGACACCGGGGAGCTGTTTTTT. This encodes CASSPLGQGDTGELFF.